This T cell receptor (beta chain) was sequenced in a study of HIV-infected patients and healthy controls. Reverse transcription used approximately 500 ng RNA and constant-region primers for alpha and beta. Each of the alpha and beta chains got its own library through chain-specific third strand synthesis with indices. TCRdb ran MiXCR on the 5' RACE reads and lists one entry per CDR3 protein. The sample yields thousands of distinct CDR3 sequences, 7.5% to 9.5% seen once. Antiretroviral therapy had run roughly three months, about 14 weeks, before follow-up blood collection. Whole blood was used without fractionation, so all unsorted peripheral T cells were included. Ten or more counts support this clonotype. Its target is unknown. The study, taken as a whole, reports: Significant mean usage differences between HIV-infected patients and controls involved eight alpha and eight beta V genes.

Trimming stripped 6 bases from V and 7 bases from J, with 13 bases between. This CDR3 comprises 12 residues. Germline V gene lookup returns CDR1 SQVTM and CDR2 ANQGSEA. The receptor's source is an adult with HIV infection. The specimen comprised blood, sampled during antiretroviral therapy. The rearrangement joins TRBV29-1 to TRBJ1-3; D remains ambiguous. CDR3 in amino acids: CSVWTDPNTIYF. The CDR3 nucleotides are TGCAGCGTCTGGACGGACCCGAACACCATATATTTT.